This is a list of T cell receptor beta chains from one sample in a study of T cell responses to AZD1222 COVID-19 vaccine. Some clones are missing from TCRdb's copy, which holds only in-frame ones; the method was immunoSEQ multiplex PCR. Here the sample spans under 120,000 clones, more than 85% being singletons. This sample comprised peripheral blood, obtained on day 0 of AZD1222 vaccination. Receptor source: an adult in good health. Each CDR3 is given with its conserved first and last residue. The D gene is left open where the match is weak. A clone size is listed for some rows: how often the clone was seen (once, few, many), or a class if it is expanded.

>.|TRBV2|TRBD2|TRBJ2-2
CASLAGGGTGELFF
TGTGCCAGCCTAGCGGGAGGGGGCACCGGGGAGCTGTTTTTT
>.|TRBV6-1|TRBD2|TRBJ2-1
CASSDRSGGGRNEQFF
TGTGCCAGCAGTGATCGTAGCGGGGGGGGACGCAATGAGCAGTTCTTC
>.|TRBV11-3|.|TRBJ2-3
CASSLNTGTDTQYF
TGTGCCAGCAGCTTAAACACAGGCACAGATACGCAGTATTTT
>.|TRBV7-9|.|TRBJ2-1
CASSPWDGTSYNEQFF
TGTGCCAGCAGCCCTTGGGACGGAACTTCCTACAATGAGCAGTTCTTC
>.|TRBV7-3|.|TRBJ2-7
CASSLISYEQYF
TGTGCCAGCAGCTTAATCTCCTACGAGCAGTACTTC
>.|TRBV9|.|TRBJ2-2
CASSEGRGRTGELFF
TGTGCCAGCAGCGAGGGGCGGGGCCGGACCGGGGAGCTGTTTTTT
>.|TRBV19|TRBD1|TRBJ2-2
CASSTGQGRSPNTGELFF
TGTGCCAGTAGTACCGGACAGGGGCGTAGCCCGAACACCGGGGAGCTGTTTTTT
>.|TRBV25-1|TRBD1|TRBJ2-7
CASTQRGGTGAIYEQYF
TGTGCCAGCACCCAACGGGGGGGGACAGGGGCCATCTACGAGCAGTACTTC
>.|TRBV19|TRBD1|TRBJ1-5
CASKSKGASNQPQHF
TGTGCCAGTAAGAGTAAGGGGGCTAGCAATCAGCCCCAGCATTTT
>once|TRBV6-5|TRBD1|TRBJ1-2
CASSVLDRAHGYTF
TGTGCCAGCAGCGTTTTAGACAGGGCCCATGGCTACACCTTC
>.|TRBV6-2/TRBV6-3|TRBD1|TRBJ2-4
CASSYGQGEGDIQYF
TGTGCCAGCAGTTACGGACAGGGAGAGGGGGACATTCAGTACTTC
>.|TRBV2|.|TRBJ2-5
CATGDHGETQYF
TGTGCCACGGGGGACCATGGAGAGACCCAGTACTTC
>.|TRBV2|.|TRBJ1-1
CASSELIWRGAFF
TGTGCCAGCAGTGAACTGATCTGGCGGGGAGCTTTCTTT
>once|TRBV11-2|.|TRBJ2-7
CASSLEGGRGGKQYF
TGTGCCAGCAGCTTAGAGGGCGGAAGGGGAGGAAAGCAGTACTTC
>.|TRBV10-1|TRBD1|TRBJ1-1
CASSTGTGGMNTEAFF
TGCGCCAGCAGTACTGGGACAGGGGGAATGAACACTGAAGCTTTCTTT
>once|TRBV30|.|TRBJ1-2
CAWSGNPQGGYTF
TGTGCCTGGAGCGGTAACCCTCAGGGTGGCTACACCTTC
>.|TRBV15|.|TRBJ2-7
CATSRETRTARISYEQYF
TGTGCCACCAGCAGAGAAACCCGGACAGCCAGAATCTCCTACGAGCAGTACTTC
>.|TRBV6-5|.|TRBJ1-2
CASSYDPIYGYTF
TGTGCCAGCAGTTATGATCCGATCTATGGCTACACCTTC
>.|TRBV23-1|.|TRBJ1-5
CASSQSDGPSNQPQHF
TGCGCCAGCAGTCAATCGGACGGGCCTAGCAATCAGCCCCAGCATTTT
>.|TRBV9|.|TRBJ1-1
CASSWTGGSTEAFF
TGTGCCAGCAGCTGGACCGGGGGAAGCACTGAAGCTTTCTTT
>.|TRBV7-9|.|TRBJ1-1
CASRPLRGNRTEAFF
TGTGCCAGCCGTCCGCTAAGGGGGAATCGGACTGAAGCTTTCTTT
>.|TRBV11-3|TRBD2|TRBJ2-5
CASSLDHRELGGGQYF
TGTGCCAGCAGCTTAGATCACCGCGAACTCGGGGGGGGCCAGTACTTC
>.|TRBV6-5|.|TRBJ1-2
CASSLSGSNYGYTF
TGTGCCAGCAGTTTATCAGGGTCTAACTATGGCTACACCTTC
>.|TRBV7-3|TRBD1|TRBJ1-1
CASSLTGTGYTEAFF
TGTGCCAGCAGCCTCACCGGGACAGGGTACACTGAAGCTTTCTTT
>.|TRBV27|TRBD1|TRBJ1-6
CASSGTASGSPLHF
TGTGCCAGCAGCGGGACAGCTTCAGGTTCACCCCTCCACTTT
>.|TRBV2|.|TRBJ2-5
CASKVEETQYF
TGTGCCAGCAAGGTGGAAGAGACCCAGTACTTC
>.|TRBV6-6|TRBD1|TRBJ1-1
CASKQGGTEAFF
TGTGCCAGCAAACAGGGGGGCACTGAAGCTTTCTTT
>few|TRBV7-2|.|TRBJ1-1
CASSPLRGNTEAFF
TGTGCCAGCAGCCCCCTCCGGGGGAACACTGAAGCTTTCTTT
>once|TRBV6-2/TRBV6-3|.|TRBJ2-7
CASSYQVPYEQYF
TGTGCCAGCAGTTACCAGGTTCCCTACGAGCAGTACTTC
>.|TRBV9|.|TRBJ1-1
CASSARGSNTEAFF
TGTGCCAGCAGCGCCAGGGGATCGAACACTGAAGCTTTCTTT
>.|TRBV7-8|.|TRBJ2-1
CASSLASLGYNEQFF
TGTGCCAGCAGCTTAGCCTCACTTGGGTACAATGAGCAGTTCTTC
>.|TRBV5-1|.|TRBJ2-3
CASSLQTGTDTQYF
TGCGCCAGCAGCTTACAAACAGGCACAGATACGCAGTATTTT
>.|TRBV6-6|TRBD1|TRBJ1-2
CASSYGQVNYGYTF
TGTGCCAGCAGTTACGGACAGGTCAACTATGGCTACACCTTC
>.|TRBV27|TRBD1|TRBJ1-1
CASSRQGDTYTEAFF
TGTGCCAGCAGCCGACAGGGGGACACTTACACTGAAGCTTTCTTT
>.|TRBV7-3|.|TRBJ1-2
CASSLRGNNYGYTF
TGTGCCAGCAGCTTGAGAGGGAATAACTATGGCTACACCTTC
>.|TRBV27|TRBD2|TRBJ2-3
CASSRNLAGRVTDTQYF
TGTGCCAGCAGCAGAAACCTAGCGGGAAGGGTCACAGATACGCAGTATTTT
>once|TRBV28|.|TRBJ1-2
CASSPPQGGGYTF
TGTGCCAGCAGTCCCCCCCAAGGGGGAGGCTACACCTTC
>.|TRBV3-1/TRBV3-2|TRBD2|TRBJ2-1
CASSQGTSGTYNEQFF
TGTGCCAGCAGCCAAGGAACTAGCGGGACCTACAATGAGCAGTTCTTC
>.|TRBV6-5|.|TRBJ1-1
CASTPTGEMNTEAFF
TGTGCCAGCACCCCGACAGGAGAAATGAACACTGAAGCTTTCTTT
>.|TRBV20-1|.|TRBJ1-6
CSASQGVGSPLHF
TGCAGTGCTAGTCAGGGTGTGGGGTCACCCCTCCACTTT
>.|TRBV5-1|TRBD2|TRBJ2-1
CASSLVVGGAYNEQFF
TGCGCCAGCAGCTTGGTTGTGGGAGGGGCCTACAATGAGCAGTTCTTC
>.|TRBV2|.|TRBJ2-2
CASTTGTGELFF
TGTGCCAGCACCACGGGCACCGGGGAGCTGTTTTTT
>.|TRBV28|TRBD1|TRBJ1-2
CASSGDSNYGYTF
TGTGCCAGCAGTGGGGACAGTAACTATGGCTACACCTTC
>few|TRBV10-3|.|TRBJ2-5
CAISEQHGLETQYF
TGTGCCATCAGTGAGCAGCACGGCCTAGAGACCCAGTACTTC
>.|TRBV19|.|TRBJ1-4
CASSMRVVGEKLFF
TGTGCCAGTAGTATGCGGGTGGTCGGTGAAAAACTGTTTTTT
>.|TRBV18|.|TRBJ1-5
CASSPGQYNQPQHF
TGTGCCAGCTCACCAGGACAGTACAATCAGCCCCAGCATTTT
>.|TRBV7-2|TRBD2|TRBJ2-5
CASSLELARETQYF
TGTGCCAGCAGCTTAGAACTAGCGAGGGAGACCCAGTACTTC
>.|TRBV30|.|TRBJ1-4
CAWRTIATNEKLFF
TGTGCCTGGAGGACCATTGCAACTAATGAAAAACTGTTTTTT
>.|TRBV7-8|.|TRBJ1-6
CASSSDRSYNSPLHF
TGTGCCAGCAGCTCCGACAGATCCTATAATTCACCCCTCCACTTT
>.|TRBV5-1|.|TRBJ2-3
CASSSMGSAAGDTQYF
TGCGCCAGCAGCTCAATGGGGTCGGCCGCTGGGGATACGCAGTATTTT
>.|TRBV5-1|.|TRBJ2-3
CASSSTSTDTQYF
TGCGCCAGCAGCTCCACTAGCACAGATACGCAGTATTTT
>.|TRBV14|TRBD2|TRBJ2-3
CASSQETYGRARDTQYF
TGTGCCAGCAGCCAAGAAACTTACGGGAGGGCCAGGGATACGCAGTATTTT
>few|TRBV7-2|.|TRBJ1-2
CASSLAGSGGYTF
TGTGCCAGCAGCTTAGCGGGGTCCGGAGGCTACACCTTC
>.|TRBV7-9|.|TRBJ2-1
CASSSGVSYNEQFF
TGTGCCAGCAGCTCGGGGGTATCCTACAATGAGCAGTTCTTC
>.|TRBV10-1|TRBD2|TRBJ2-2
CASSESQSSTSPNTGELFF
TGCGCCAGCAGTGAGTCGCAATCCTCGACTAGCCCGAACACCGGGGAGCTGTTTTTT
>.|TRBV5-6|TRBD2|TRBJ2-2
CASSLGLAGRGELFF
TGTGCCAGCAGCTTGGGACTAGCGGGAAGAGGGGAGCTGTTTTTT
>.|TRBV30|.|TRBJ1-6
CAWSMTGSPLHF
TGTGCCTGGAGTATGACAGGTTCACCCCTCCACTTT
>.|TRBV19|.|TRBJ1-1
CASSIGRNAFF
TGTGCCAGTAGTATCGGACGCAACGCTTTCTTT
>.|TRBV18|TRBD2|TRBJ2-1
CASSPSGGAYSYNEQFF
TGTGCCAGCTCCCCTAGCGGGGGGGCCTACTCCTACAATGAGCAGTTCTTC
>.|TRBV7-2|TRBD2|TRBJ2-1
CASSLVASGSGNEQFF
TGTGCCAGCAGCTTAGTTGCTAGCGGGAGTGGCAATGAGCAGTTCTTC